This record covers a single T cell receptor beta chain. What it binds is not known. The sample originates from a study of regulatory T cells in long-lasting Graves disease. Investigators prepared the TCR beta libraries by applying iRepertoire HTBI primers and Arm-PCR of CDR3 regions. MiXCR, run by TCRdb on the multiplex PCR reads, gives a single entry per CDR3 protein. The table lists fewer than 450,000 distinct CDR3 sequences, about a quarter of them singletons. As to time point: persistent/refractory GD, antithyroid drugs over 5 years with positive TRAb. The TCR library was made from RNA extracted from PBMCs. CDR3 length: 16 amino acids. Per the germline V gene, CDR1 is MDHEN and CDR2 is SYDVKM. V was clipped by 5 bases and J by 4 bases; unmatched bases: 9. Whole-study results and caveats: Persistent Graves' patients showed a TCR diversity that was lower than that of newly diagnosed ones.

The V gene is TRBV28, the J gene TRBJ2-3, with TRBD1 identical over 10 bases. This receptor was taken from a female donor with Graves disease. Sequenced material: peripheral blood mononuclear cells (PBMCs), taken when the disease was refractory, from a patient treated with antithyroid drugs. CDR3 region: CASSNAGTGVADTQYF. In DNA form, the CDR3 reads TGTGCCAGCAGTAACGCCGGGACAGGGGTGGCAGATACGCAGTATTTT.